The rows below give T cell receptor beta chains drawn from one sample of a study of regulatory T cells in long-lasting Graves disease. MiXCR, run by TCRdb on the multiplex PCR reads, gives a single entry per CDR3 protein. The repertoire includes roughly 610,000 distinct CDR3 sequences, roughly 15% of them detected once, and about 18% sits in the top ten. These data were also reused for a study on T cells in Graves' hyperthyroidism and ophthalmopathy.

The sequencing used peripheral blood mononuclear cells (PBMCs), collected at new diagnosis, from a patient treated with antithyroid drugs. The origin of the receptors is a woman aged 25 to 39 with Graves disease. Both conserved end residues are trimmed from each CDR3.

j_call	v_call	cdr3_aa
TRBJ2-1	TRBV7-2	ASSPGREDYNEQF
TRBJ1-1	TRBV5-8	ASSPWTGGNTEAF
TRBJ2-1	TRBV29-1	SVVAGTDFYNEQF
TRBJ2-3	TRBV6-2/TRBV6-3	ASSYSGTRTDTQY
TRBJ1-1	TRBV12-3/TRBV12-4	ASSSWDPNTEAF
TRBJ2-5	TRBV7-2	ASSLAQHQETQY
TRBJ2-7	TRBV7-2	ASEDRGGNLGEQY
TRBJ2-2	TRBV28	ASSLFSSAGELF
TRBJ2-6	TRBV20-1	SATGKLAVSGANVLT
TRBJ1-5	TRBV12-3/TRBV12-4	ATHAGSGGNQPQH
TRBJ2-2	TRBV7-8	ASSPSGTYTGELF
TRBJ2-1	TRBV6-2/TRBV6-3	ASSRGLSGINEQF
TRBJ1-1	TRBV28	ASKGQGFPEAF
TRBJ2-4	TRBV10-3	AISDGPNANIQY
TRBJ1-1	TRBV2	ASIGGSGANTEAF
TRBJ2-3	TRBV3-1	ASSQDGVGSIDTQY
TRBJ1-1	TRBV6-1	ATFRQGNTEAF
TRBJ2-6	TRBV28	ASSWGATSGANVLT
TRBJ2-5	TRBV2	ASSLQGAGTQY
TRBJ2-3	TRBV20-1	SAPGLAGAGAGTDTQY
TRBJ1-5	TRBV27	ASRPGQSNQPQH
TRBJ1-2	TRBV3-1	ASSRGTGDYGYT
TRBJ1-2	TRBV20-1	SALLPGGEGAYGYT
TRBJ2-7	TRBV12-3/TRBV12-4	ASSPGGRTRAYEQY
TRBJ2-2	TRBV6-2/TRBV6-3	ASRGLRETGELF
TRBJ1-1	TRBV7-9	ASSIPTGRNTEAF
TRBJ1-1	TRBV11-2	ASSPLRTEAF
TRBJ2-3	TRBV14	ASSQVSNTDTQY
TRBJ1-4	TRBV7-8	ASSRQGAFGEKLF
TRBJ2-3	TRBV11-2	ASIRGPDTQY
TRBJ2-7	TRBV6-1	ASNLGQGISYEQY
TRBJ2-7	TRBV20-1	SAVLLGAEQY
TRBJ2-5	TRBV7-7	ASSLVGGRQETQY
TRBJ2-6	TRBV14	ASSPPSRSGANVLT
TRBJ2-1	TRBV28	ASWASGGSSYNEQF
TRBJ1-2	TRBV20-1	SARPQGGGYT
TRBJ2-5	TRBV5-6	ASSLRTGTGETQY
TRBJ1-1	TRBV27	ASSTGTDFGAF
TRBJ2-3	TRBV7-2	ASSLDPEGQGGRTDTQY
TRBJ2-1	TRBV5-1	ASSFPGEDYEQF
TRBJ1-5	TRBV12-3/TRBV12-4	ASSQSWGRSNQPQH
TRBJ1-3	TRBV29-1	SVRRGAWEHTIY